The 21 T cell receptor beta chains below all came from one sample that was sequenced in a study of blood T cell repertoires in COVID-19. Sequencing used immunoSEQ multiplex PCR; TCRdb keeps in-frame clones, though not all of them. This table has roughly 150,000 clones, roughly nine tenths appearing once. Source material: peripheral blood. The receptors come from a man between 18 and 29 years old with COVID-19, enrolled during active disease.

This sequence joins TRBV28 and TRBJ2-1; D perhaps matches TRBD1 (6 bases). CDR1 and CDR2 from the germline V gene are MDHEN and SYDVKM. This CDR3 contains 14 residues. V lost 2 bases and J 5 bases, leaving 10 bases between the germline ends. In DNA form, the CDR3 reads TGTGCCAGCAGTTTAGGGGGCAGAAACAATGAGCAGTTCTTC. It yields the protein CASSLGGRNNEQFF.

The DNA for the CDR3 is TGCAGCGTTGCGGGACAGGGCTCCTACGAGCAGTACTTC. This codes for CSVAGQGSYEQYF. This chain uses TRBV29-1 with TRBJ2-7; 9 bases map to TRBD1. Germline CDR1 reads SQVTM; CDR2 reads ANQGSEA. The CDR3 has 13 amino acids. Trimming took 4 bases from V and 0 from J; bases not matched to a gene: 1.

The rearrangement links TRBV7-2 to TRBJ2-7, with a weak D call TRBD2 (6 bases). The CDR3 totals 18 residues. CDR1 and CDR2 from the germline V gene are SGHTA and FQGNSA. Trimming removed 1 base from V and 1 base from J, with 20 bases in between. The CDR3 DNA is TGTGCCAGCAGCTTAGGGCCGCTGGACCGCGGGAAATCCTACGAGCAGTACTTC. The encoded protein is CASSLGPLDRGKSYEQYF.

V usage is TRBV11-2 and J usage is TRBJ1-5; D is perhaps TRBD1 (5 bases). The germline V and J ends were trimmed by 5 bases and 9 bases, with 14 bases remaining between them. This CDR3 contains 13 residues. Per the germline V gene, CDR1 is SGHAT and CDR2 is FQNNGV. The CDR3 nucleotides are TGTGCCAGCAGCCTCGGACGGGGGAGGCCCCAGCATTTT. This translates into CASSLGRGRPQHF. The full variable domain, rest sourced from reference TRBV11-2 and TRBJ1-5, is EAGVAQSPRYKIIEKRQSVAFWCNPISGHATLYWYQQILGQGPKLLIQFQNNGVVDDSQLPKDRFSAERLKGVDSTLKIQPAKLEDSAVYLCASSLGRGRPQHFGDGTRLSIL.

The CDR3: CASSDRFPDNEQFF. The CDR3 nucleotides are TGTGCCAGCAGTGACCGGTTCCCCGACAATGAGCAGTTCTTC. The V call is TRBV25-1, the J call TRBJ2-1, with D unresolved. The CDR3 contains 14 residues. CDR1 is MGHDK, CDR2 SYGVNS, per germline. The V and J ends lost 3 bases and 5 bases respectively, with 11 bases between them.

In its sample, this clone was seen once. The chain has TRBV7-9 and TRBJ1-5; 9 nucleotides align to TRBD1. Germline V CDR1 and CDR2: SEHNR, FQNEAQ (reference sequence). This CDR3 contains 15 residues. J was trimmed by 4 bases and V by 4 bases; bases with no gene match: 5. The CDR3 bases are TGTGCCAGCAGCTCCGGGACAGGGCTTAATCAGCCCCAGCATTTT. This gives the protein CASSSGTGLNQPQHF.

The chain employs TRBV20-1 and TRBJ2-3, with D unresolved. The CDR3 is 11 residues long. Germline assignment: CDR1 DFQATT and CDR2 SNEGSKA (reference sequence). Trimming pared 6 bases from V and 4 bases from J, leaving 8 bases between. The CDR3 loop is CSAPGADTQYF. Written as DNA, the CDR3 is TGCAGTGCCCCTGGAGCAGATACGCAGTATTTT.

J is TRBJ2-2 and V is TRBV29-1, with unresolved D. With 3 bases removed from V and 1 base from J, the gap between germline ends came to 12 bases. This CDR3 comprises 15 residues. Germline CDR1 and CDR2: SQVTM and ANQGSEA. The DNA for the CDR3 is TGCAGCGTTGAGTTCCCACAAATGAACACCGGGGAGCTGTTTTTT. Translated: CSVEFPQMNTGELFF.

J is TRBJ2-7 and V is TRBV15; D unclear. The length of the CDR3 is 15 residues. Looked up from germline, CDR1 is LNHNV and CDR2 is YYDKDF (reference sequence). V shed 3 bases and J shed 6 bases, with 18 bases lying between them. CDR3 amino acids: CATSSAVGVKIEQYF. Written as DNA, the CDR3 is TGTGCCACCAGCAGTGCTGTAGGAGTTAAGATCGAGCAGTACTTC.

The chain joins TRBV4-1 to TRBJ1-6; TRBD1 matches 8 bases. Per germline, CDR1 MGHRA and CDR2 YSYEKL. Unmatched junction bases numbered 8, after V lost 0 bases and J lost 10 bases. The CDR3 is 16 residues long. DNA of the CDR3: TGCGCCAGCAGCCAAGACAGAGGGACAGGAGGGTCACCCCTCCACTTT. This sequence encodes CASSQDRGTGGSPLHF.

The genes are TRBV7-2 and TRBJ2-3, with 8 positions matching TRBD1. Looked up from germline, CDR1 is SGHTA and CDR2 is FQGNSA. J gave up 2 bases and V 8 bases, and 0 bases lay outside the gene matches. The CDR3 length is 12 residues. CDR3 in amino acids: CASQGATDTQYF. The CDR3 nucleotides are TGTGCCAGCCAGGGGGCCACAGATACGCAGTATTTT.

The chain recombines TRBV6-5 with TRBJ2-2; D gene uncertain. The CDR3 has 14 residues. Germline assignment: CDR1 MNHEY and CDR2 SVGAGI. Trimming took off 7 bases at V and 0 bases at J, with 9 bases between the two ends. In DNA form, the CDR3 reads TGTGCCAGCACTCGAAGCGCGAACACCGGGGAGCTGTTTTTT. It is translated as CASTRSANTGELFF.

This clone was recorded only once. The V and J genes are TRBV5-5 and TRBJ2-7, with 8 bases aligning to TRBD1. This CDR3 is built from 16 residues. The V gene end was trimmed by 4 bases and the J gene end by 4 bases; junction bases not matched to a gene: 13. Germline V gene lookup returns CDR1 SGHKS and CDR2 YYEKEE (reference sequence). In DNA form, the CDR3 reads TGTGCCAGCAGCAAAGCCTCGACAGGGGCCCAATACGAGCAGTACTTC. Translated, it gives CASSKASTGAQYEQYF.

This sequence joins TRBV6-2 or TRBV6-3 and TRBJ2-1; the match to TRBD2 covers 8 bases. The germline V gene encodes CDR1 MNHEY and CDR2 SVGEGT. V dropped 2 bases and J dropped 7; count of bases not matched to a gene: 13. The CDR3 is made up of 17 amino acids. The CDR3 region is CASSYVETSAPANEQFF. CDR3 DNA sequence: TGTGCCAGCAGTTACGTCGAGACTAGCGCCCCCGCGAATGAGCAGTTCTTC.

Points on this clone: The same CDR3 also results from other DNA sequences found in this sample. J is TRBJ1-2 and V is TRBV11-2; no firm D call. V lost 1 base to trimming and J lost 8 bases, with 8 bases between them. This CDR3 is built from 12 residues. Germline-derived CDR1 and CDR2 are SGHAT and FQNNGV. CDR3 bases: TGTGCCAGCAGCTTAGGAGGGTACGGCTACACCTTC. Translation gives CASSLGGYGYTF.

This clone turned up a few times. The chain employs TRBV6-4 and TRBJ2-1; weak D call: TRBD2 (6 bases). V was cut by 2 bases and J by 12 bases, with 20 bases left in between. The germline CDR1 and CDR2 sequences are MRHNA and SNTAGT. The length of the CDR3 is 15 residues. CDR3 sequence reads: CASSDLASEMGLQFF. CDR3 sequence (DNA): TGTGCCAGCAGTGACCTAGCGTCCGAGATGGGTTTGCAGTTCTTC.

V is TRBV19 and J is TRBJ1-5; 7 bases align to TRBD1. J gave up 5 bases and V 5 bases, and 6 bases lay outside the gene matches. Germline CDR1 is LNHDA and CDR2 is SQIVND (reference sequence). The CDR3 spans 14 residues. CDR3 amino acids: CASSGRGDDQPQHF. The DNA for the CDR3 is TGTGCCAGTAGTGGCAGGGGGGATGATCAGCCCCAGCATTTT.

The chain is built from TRBV6-2 or TRBV6-3 and TRBJ1-6, with D unclear. Trimming pared 5 bases from V and 14 bases from J, leaving 10 bases between. Germline V CDR1 and CDR2: MNHEY, SVGEGT. The CDR3 has 11 residues. CDR3 nucleotide sequence: TGTGCCAGCAGTCCGGCGGATGCCCTCCACTTT. Translation gives CASSPADALHF.

This clone was seen a few times. The rearrangement uses TRBV18 and TRBJ2-2; 15 bases line up with TRBD2. The CDR3 runs 18 residues. The germline CDR1 and CDR2 sequences are KGHSH and LQKENI. Trimming removed 2 bases from V and 5 bases from J; junction bases left unmatched: 6. In DNA, the CDR3 is TGTGCCAGCTCACCAGGACTAGCGGGAGGGCCATCTACCGGGGAGCTGTTTTTT. Residues: CASSPGLAGGPSTGELFF.

This clone appeared a few times. One end of the junction varies from germline; a read error may be responsible. V is TRBV6-5 and J is TRBJ1-4, with a tentative D call TRBD1 (6 bases). The germline V gene encodes CDR1 MNHEY and CDR2 SVGAGI. This CDR3 region has 14 residues. CDR3 loop: CASAREGGYQKLLF. CDR3 nucleotides: TGTGCCAGCGCCCGGGAGGGGGGATATCAAAAACTGCTTTTT.

This sequence joins TRBV5-1 and TRBJ1-1, with TRBD1 identical over 8 bases. Trimming took 2 bases from V and 5 from J; bases not matched to a gene: 8. Germline CDR1 and CDR2: SGHRS and YFSETQ. The CDR3 is 15 residues long. The CDR3 coding sequence is TGCGCCAGCAGCTTCCAAACAGGGGGTCAGACTGAAGCTTTCTTT. Translating gives CASSFQTGGQTEAFF. Combining the CDR3 with reference TRBV5-1 and TRBJ1-1 gives the whole variable domain KAGVTQTPRYLIKTRGQQVTLSCSPISGHRSVSWYQQTPGQGLQFLFEYFSETQRNKGNFPGRFSGRQFSNSRSEMNVSTLELGDSALYLCASSFQTGGQTEAFFGQGTRLTVV.